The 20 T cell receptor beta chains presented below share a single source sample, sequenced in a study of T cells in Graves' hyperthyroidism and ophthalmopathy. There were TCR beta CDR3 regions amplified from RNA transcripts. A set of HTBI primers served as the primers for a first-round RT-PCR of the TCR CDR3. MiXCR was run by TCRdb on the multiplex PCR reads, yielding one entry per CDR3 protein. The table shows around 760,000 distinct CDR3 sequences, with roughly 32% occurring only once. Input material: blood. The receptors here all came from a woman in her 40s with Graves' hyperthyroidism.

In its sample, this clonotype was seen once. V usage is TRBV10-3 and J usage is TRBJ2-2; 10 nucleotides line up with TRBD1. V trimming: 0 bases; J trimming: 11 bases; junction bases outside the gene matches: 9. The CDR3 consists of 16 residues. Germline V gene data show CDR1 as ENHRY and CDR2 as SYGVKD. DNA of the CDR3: TGTGCCATCAGTGAGTCGACCGGAGGACAGGGGGGAGAGCTGTTTTTT. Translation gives CAISESTGGQGGELFF.

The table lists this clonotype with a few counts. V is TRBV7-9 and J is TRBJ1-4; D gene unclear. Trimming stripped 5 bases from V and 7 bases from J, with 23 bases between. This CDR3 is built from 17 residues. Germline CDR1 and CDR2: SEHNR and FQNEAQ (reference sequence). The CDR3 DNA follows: TGTGCCAGCAGCCTCCCACCCACGAAAGCCTCGGTTGAAAAACTGTTTTTT. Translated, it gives CASSLPPTKASVEKLFF.

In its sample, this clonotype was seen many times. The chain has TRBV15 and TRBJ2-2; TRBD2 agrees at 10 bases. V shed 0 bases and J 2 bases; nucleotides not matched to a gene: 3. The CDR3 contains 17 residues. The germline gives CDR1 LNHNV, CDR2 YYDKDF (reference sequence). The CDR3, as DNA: TGTGCCACCAGCAGAGATACTAGCGGGACTAACACCGGGGAGCTGTTTTTT. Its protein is CATSRDTSGTNTGELFF.

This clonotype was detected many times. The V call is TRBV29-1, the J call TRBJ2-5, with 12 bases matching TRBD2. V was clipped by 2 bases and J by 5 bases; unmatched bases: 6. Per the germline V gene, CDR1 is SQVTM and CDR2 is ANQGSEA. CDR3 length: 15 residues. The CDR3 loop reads CSVEQTSGSQETQYF. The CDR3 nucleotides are TGCAGCGTTGAACAGACTAGCGGGAGCCAGGAGACCCAGTACTTC.

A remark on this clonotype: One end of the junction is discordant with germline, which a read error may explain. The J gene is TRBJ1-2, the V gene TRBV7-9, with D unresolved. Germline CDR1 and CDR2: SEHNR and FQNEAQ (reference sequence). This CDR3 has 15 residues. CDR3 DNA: TGCGCCAGCAGCCCCGGGGAGGGTCGCCCTTATGGCTACACCTTC. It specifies CASSPGEGRPYGYTF.

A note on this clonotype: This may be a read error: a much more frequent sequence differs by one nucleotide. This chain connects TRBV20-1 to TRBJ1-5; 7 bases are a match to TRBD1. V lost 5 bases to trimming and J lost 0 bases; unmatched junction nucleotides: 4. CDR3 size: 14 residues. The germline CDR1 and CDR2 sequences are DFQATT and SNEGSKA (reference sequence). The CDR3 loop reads CSAGDSDSNQPQHF. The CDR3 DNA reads TGCAGTGCTGGGGACAGCGATAGCAATCAGCCCCAGCATTTT.

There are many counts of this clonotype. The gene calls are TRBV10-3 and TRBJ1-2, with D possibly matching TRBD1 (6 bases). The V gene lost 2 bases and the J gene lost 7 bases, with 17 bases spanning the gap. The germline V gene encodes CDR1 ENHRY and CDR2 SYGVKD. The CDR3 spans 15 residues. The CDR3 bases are TGTGCCATCAGTGAGACTACAGGGTCAGGTCGTGGCTACACCTTC. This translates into CAISETTGSGRGYTF.

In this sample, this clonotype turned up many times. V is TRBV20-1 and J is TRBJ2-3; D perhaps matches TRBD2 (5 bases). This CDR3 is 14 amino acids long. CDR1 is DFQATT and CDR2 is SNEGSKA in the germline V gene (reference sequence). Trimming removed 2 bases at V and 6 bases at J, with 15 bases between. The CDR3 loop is CSARSRRTGDTQYF. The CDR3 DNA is TGCAGTGCTAGATCCCGACGGACGGGGGATACGCAGTATTTT.

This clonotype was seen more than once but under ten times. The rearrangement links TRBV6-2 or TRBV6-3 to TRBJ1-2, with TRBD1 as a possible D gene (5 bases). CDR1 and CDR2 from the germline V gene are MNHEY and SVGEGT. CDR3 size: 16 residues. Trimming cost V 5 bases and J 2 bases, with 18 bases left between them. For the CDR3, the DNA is TGTGCCAGCAGTCACGGCCAGGGCTGGGAAAACTATGGCTACACCTTC. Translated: CASSHGQGWENYGYTF.

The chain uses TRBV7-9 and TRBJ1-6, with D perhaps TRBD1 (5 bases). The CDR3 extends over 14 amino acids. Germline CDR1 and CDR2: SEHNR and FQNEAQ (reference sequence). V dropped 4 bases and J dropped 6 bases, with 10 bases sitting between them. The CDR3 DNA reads TGTGCCAGCAGCTCGACAGCGACTAATTCACCCCTCCACTTT. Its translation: CASSSTATNSPLHF.

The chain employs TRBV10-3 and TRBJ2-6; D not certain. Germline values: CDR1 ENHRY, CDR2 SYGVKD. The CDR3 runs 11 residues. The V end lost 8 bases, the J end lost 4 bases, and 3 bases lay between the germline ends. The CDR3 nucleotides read TGTGCCATCGCGGGGGCCAACGTCCTGACTTTC. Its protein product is CAIAGANVLTF.

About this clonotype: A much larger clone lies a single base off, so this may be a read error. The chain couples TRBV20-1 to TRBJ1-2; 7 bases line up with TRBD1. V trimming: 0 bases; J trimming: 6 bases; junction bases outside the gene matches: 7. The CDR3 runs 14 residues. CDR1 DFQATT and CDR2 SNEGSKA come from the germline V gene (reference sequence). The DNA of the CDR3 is TGCAGTGCTAGAGATCGACAGGGTCCGGATGGCTACACCTTC. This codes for CSARDRQGPDGYTF.

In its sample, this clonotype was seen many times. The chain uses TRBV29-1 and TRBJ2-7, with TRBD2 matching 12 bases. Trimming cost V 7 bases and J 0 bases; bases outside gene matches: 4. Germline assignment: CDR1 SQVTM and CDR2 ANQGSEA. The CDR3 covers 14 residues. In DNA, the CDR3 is TGCAGCGGCCTAGCGGGAGGGAGCTCCTACGAGCAGTACTTC. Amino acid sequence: CSGLAGGSSYEQYF.

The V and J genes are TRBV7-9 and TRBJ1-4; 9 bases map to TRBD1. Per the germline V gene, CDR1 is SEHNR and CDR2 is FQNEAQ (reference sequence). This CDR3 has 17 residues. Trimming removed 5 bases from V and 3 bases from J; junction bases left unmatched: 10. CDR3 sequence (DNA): TGTGCCAGCAGCCCAGGTCGACAGGGGGGCTCTAATGAAAAACTGTTTTTT. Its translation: CASSPGRQGGSNEKLFF.

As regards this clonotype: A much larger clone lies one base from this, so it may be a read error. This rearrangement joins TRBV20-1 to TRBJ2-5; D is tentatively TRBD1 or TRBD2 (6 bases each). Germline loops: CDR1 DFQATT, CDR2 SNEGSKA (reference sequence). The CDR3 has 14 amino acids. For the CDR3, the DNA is TGCAGTGCTAGAGAGGTGGGGGGCCGAGAGACCCAGCACTTC. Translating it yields CSAREVGGRETQHF.

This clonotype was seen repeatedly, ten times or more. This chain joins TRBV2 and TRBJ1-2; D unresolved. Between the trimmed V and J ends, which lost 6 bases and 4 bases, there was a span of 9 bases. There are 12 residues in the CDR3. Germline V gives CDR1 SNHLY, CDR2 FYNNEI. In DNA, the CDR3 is TGTGCCAGCAGGGAGGCTCCCTATGGCTACACCTTC. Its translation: CASREAPYGYTF.

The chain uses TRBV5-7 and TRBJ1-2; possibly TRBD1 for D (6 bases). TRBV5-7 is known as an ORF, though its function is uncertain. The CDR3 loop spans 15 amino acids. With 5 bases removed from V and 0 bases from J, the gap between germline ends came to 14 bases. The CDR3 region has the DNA TGTGCCAGCAGGGAACGGGGGGCGGCTAACTATGGCTACACCTTC. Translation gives CASRERGAANYGYTF.

CDR3 sequence (DNA): TGTGCCATCAGTGAGTCCACTAGCGGGGGCTTTGGGGAGCAGTACTTC. Encoded protein: CAISESTSGGFGEQYF. The V call is TRBV10-3, the J call TRBJ2-7, with 11 bases that match TRBD2. From germline, CDR1 is ENHRY and CDR2 SYGVKD. There are 16 residues in the CDR3. V dropped 0 bases and J dropped 7; count of bases not matched to a gene: 8.

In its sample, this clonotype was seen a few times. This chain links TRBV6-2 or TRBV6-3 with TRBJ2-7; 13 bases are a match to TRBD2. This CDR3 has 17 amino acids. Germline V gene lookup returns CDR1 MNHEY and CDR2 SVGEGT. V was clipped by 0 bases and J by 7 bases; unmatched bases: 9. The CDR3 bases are TGTGCCAGCAGTTACTCGCGCCGGACTAGCGGGAGTGGGGAGCAGTACTTC. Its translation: CASSYSRRTSGSGEQYF.

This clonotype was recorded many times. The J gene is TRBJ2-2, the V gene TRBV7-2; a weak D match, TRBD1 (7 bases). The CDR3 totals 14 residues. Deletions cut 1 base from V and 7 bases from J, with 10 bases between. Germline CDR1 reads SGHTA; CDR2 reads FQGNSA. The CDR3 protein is CASSLVRDSGELFF. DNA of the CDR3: TGTGCCAGCAGCTTAGTGCGGGACAGCGGGGAGCTGTTTTTT.